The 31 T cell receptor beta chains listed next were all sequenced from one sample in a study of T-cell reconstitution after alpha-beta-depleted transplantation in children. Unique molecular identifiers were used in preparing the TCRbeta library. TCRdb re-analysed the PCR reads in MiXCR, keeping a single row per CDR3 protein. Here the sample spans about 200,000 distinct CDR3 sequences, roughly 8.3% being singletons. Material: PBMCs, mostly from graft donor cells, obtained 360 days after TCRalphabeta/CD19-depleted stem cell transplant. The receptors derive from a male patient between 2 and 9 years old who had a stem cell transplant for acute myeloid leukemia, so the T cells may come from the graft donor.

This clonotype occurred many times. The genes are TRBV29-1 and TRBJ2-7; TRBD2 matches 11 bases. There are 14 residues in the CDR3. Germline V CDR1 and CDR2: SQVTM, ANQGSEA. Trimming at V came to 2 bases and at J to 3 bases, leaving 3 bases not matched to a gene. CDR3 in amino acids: CSVELAGGIYEQYF. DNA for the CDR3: TGCAGCGTTGAACTAGCGGGAGGAATCTACGAGCAGTACTTC.

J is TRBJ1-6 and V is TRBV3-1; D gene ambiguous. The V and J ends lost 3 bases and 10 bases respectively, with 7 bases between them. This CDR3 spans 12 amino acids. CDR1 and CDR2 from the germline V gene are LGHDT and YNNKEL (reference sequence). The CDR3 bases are TGTGCCAGCAGCCACGATAGATCACCCCTCCACTTT. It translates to CASSHDRSPLHF. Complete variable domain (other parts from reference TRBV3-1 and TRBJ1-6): DTAVSQTPKYLVTQMGNDKSIKCEQNLGHDTMYWYKQDSKKFLKIMFSYNNKELIINETVPNRFSPKSPDKAHLNLHINSLELGDSAVYFCASSHDRSPLHFGNGTRLTVT.

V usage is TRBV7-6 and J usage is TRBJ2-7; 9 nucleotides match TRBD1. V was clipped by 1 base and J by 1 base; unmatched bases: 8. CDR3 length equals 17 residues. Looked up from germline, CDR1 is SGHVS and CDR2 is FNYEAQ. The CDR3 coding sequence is TGTGCCAGCAGCTTAGGCGTTCGGGACAGGGTATCCTACGAGCAGTACTTC. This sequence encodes CASSLGVRDRVSYEQYF.

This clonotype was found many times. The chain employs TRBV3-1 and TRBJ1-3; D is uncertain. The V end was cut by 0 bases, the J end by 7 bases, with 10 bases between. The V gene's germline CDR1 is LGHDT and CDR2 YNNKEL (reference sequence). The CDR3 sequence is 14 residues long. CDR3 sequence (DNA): TGTGCCAGCAGCCAAGAAGCCGGTCCTAACACCATATATTTT. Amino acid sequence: CASSQEAGPNTIYF.

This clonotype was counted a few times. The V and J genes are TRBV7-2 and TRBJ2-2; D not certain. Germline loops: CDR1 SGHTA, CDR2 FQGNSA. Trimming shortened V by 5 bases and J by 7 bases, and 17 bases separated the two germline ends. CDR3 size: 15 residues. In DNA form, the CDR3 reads TGTGCCAGCAGCCTCGAGCTGGGTTTGGGCGGGGAGCTGTTTTTT. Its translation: CASSLELGLGGELFF.

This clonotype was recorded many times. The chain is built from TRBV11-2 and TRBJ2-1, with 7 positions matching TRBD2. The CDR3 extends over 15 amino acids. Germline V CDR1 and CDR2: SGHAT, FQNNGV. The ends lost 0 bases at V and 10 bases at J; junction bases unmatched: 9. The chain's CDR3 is CASSLEVTSRDEQFF. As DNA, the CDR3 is TGTGCCAGCAGCTTAGAGGTGACTAGCAGGGACGAGCAGTTCTTC.

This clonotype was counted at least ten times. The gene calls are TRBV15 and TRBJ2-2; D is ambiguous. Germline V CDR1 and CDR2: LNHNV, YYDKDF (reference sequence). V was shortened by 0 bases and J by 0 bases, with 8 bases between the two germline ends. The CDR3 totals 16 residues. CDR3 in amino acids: CATSREGYANTGELFF. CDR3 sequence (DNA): TGTGCCACCAGCAGAGAAGGTTACGCGAACACCGGGGAGCTGTTTTTT.

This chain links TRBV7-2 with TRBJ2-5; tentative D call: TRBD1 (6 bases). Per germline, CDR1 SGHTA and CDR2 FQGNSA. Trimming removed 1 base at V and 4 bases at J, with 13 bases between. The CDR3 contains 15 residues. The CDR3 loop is CASSLGGRGGETQYF. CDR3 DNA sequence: TGTGCCAGCAGCTTAGGGGGCAGAGGGGGAGAGACCCAGTACTTC.

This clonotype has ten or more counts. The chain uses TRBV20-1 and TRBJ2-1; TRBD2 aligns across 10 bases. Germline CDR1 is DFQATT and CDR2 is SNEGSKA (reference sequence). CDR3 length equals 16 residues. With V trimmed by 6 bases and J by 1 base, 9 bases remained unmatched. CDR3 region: CSARKREGRSYNEQFF. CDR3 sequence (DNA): TGCAGTGCCCGAAAGCGGGAGGGCCGATCCTACAATGAGCAGTTCTTC.

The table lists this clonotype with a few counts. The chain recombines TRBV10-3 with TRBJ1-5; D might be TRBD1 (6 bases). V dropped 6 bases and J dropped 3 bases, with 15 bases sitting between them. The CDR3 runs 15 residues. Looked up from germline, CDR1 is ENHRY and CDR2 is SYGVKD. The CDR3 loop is CAISNHRVDNQPQHF. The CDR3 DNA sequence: TGTGCCATCAGCAATCACAGGGTTGACAATCAGCCCCAGCATTTT.

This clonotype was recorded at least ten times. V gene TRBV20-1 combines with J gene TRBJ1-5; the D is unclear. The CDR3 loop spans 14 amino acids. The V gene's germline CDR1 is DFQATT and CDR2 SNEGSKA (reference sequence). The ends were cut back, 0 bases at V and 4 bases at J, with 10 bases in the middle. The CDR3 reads CSARDWAPNQPQHF. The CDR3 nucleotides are TGCAGTGCTAGAGATTGGGCACCGAATCAGCCCCAGCATTTT.

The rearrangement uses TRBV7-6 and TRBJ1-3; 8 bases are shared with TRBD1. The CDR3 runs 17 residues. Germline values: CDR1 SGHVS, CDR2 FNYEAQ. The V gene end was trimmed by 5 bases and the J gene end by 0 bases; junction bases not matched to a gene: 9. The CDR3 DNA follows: TGTGCCAGCAGCCCCCGACAGGGGCTCCTCTCTGGAAACACCATATATTTT. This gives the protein CASSPRQGLLSGNTIYF. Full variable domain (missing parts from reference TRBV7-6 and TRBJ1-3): GAGVSQSPRYKVTKRGQDVALRCDPISGHVSLYWYRQALGQGPEFLTYFNYEAQQDKSGLPNDRFSAERPEGSISTLTIQRTEQRDSAMYRCASSPRQGLLSGNTIYFGEGSWLTVV.

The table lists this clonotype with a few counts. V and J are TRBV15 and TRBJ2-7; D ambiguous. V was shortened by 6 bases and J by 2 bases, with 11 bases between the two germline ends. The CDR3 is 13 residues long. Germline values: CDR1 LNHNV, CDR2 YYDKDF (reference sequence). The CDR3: CATSLGSTYEQYV. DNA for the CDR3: TGTGCCACCAGTCTGGGGTCCACCTACGAGCAGTACGTC.

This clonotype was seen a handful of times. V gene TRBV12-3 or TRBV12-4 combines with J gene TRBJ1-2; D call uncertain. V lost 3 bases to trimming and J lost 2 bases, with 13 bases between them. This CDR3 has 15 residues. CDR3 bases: TGTGCCAGCAGTTTGGGGATGTACTCGAACTATGGCTACACCTTC. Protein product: CASSLGMYSNYGYTF.

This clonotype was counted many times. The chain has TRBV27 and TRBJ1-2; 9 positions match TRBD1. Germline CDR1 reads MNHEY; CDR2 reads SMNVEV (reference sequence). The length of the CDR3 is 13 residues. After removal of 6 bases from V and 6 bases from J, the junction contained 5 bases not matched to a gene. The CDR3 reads CASSPGTGNGYTF. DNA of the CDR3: TGTGCCAGCAGCCCCGGGACAGGGAATGGCTACACCTTC.

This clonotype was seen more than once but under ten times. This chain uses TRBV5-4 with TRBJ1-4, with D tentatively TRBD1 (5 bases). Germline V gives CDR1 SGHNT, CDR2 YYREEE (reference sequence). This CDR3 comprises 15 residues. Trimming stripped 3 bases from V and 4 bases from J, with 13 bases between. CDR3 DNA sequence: TGTGCCAGCAGCTACTCCGGGACCCTTAATGAAAAACTGTTTTTT. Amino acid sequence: CASSYSGTLNEKLFF. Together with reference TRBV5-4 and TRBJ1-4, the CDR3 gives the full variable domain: ETGVTQSPTHLIKTRGQQVTLRCSSQSGHNTVSWYQQALGQGPQFIFQYYREEENGRGNFPPRFSGLQFPNYSSELNVNALELDDSALYLCASSYSGTLNEKLFFGSGTQLSVL.

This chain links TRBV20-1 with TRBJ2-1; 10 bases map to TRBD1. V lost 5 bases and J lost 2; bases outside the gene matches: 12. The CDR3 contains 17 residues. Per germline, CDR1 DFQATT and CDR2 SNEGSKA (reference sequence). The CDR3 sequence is CSAGGQGILGTYNEQFF. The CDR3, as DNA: TGCAGTGCTGGGGGACAGGGGATACTAGGGACCTACAATGAGCAGTTCTTC.

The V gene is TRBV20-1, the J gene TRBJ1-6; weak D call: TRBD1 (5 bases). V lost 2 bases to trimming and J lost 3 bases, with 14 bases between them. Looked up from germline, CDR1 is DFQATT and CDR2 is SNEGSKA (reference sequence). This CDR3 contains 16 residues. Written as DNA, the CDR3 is TGCAGTGCTAGAACGACCCTGGGACTCTATAATTCACCCCTCCACTTT. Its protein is CSARTTLGLYNSPLHF.

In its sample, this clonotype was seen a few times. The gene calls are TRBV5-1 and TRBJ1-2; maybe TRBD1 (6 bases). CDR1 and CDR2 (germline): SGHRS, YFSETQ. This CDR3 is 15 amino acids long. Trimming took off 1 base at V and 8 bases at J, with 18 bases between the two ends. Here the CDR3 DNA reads TGCGCCAGCAGCTTGACGGGGGGCGCTTCGCGGGGCTACACCTTC. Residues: CASSLTGGASRGYTF.

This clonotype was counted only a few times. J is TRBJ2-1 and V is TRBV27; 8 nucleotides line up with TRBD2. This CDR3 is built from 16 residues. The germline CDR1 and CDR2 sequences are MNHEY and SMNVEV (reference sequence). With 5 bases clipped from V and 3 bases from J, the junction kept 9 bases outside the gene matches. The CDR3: CASSKAGAGSYNEQFF. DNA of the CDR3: TGTGCCAGCAGTAAAGCGGGGGCAGGGAGCTACAATGAGCAGTTCTTC.

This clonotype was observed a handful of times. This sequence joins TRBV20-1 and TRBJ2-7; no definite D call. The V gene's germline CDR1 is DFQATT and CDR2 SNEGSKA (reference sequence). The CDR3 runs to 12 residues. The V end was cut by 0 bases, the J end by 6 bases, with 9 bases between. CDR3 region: CSAREDAFEQYF. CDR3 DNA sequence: TGCAGTGCTAGAGAAGACGCCTTCGAGCAGTACTTC.

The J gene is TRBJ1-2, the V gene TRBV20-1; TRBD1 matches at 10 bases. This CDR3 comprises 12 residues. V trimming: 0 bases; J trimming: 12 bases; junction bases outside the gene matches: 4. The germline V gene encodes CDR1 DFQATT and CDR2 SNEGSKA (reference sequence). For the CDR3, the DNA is TGCAGTGCTAGAGAGCGGACAGGGGGAGACACCTTC. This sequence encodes CSARERTGGDTF.

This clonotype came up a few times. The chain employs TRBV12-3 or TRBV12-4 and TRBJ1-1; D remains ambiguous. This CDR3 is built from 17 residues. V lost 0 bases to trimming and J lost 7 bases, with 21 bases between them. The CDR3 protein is CASSLAGKRRFAGEAFF. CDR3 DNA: TGTGCCAGCAGTTTAGCCGGCAAGCGGCGGTTTGCGGGTGAAGCTTTCTTT.

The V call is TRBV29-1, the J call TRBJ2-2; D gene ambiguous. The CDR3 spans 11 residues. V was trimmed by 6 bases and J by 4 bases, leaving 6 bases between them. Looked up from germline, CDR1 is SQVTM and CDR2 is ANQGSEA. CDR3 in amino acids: CSVYSTGELFF. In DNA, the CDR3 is TGCAGCGTGTACAGCACCGGGGAGCTGTTTTTT.

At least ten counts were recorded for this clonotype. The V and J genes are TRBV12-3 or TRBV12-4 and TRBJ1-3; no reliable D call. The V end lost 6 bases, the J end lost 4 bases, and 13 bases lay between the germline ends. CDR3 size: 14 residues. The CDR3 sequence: CASRTDGAGNTIYF. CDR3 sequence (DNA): TGTGCCAGCAGGACCGATGGAGCCGGAAACACCATATATTTT.

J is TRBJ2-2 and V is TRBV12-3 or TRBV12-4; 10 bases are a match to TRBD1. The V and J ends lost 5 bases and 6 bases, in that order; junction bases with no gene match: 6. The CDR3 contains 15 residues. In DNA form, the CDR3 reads TGTGCCAGCAGTCCCCGGGACAGGGGCGCCGGGGAGCTGTTTTTT. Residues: CASSPRDRGAGELFF.

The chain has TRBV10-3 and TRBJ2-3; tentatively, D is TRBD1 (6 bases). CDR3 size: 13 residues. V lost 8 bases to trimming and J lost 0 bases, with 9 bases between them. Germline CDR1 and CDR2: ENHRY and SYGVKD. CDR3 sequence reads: CAIGGSSTDTQYF. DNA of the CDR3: TGTGCCATCGGGGGCTCTAGCACAGATACGCAGTATTTT.

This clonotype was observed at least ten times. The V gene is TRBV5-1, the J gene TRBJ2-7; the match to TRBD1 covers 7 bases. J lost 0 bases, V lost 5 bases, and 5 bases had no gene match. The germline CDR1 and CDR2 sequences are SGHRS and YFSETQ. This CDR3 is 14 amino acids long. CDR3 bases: TGCGCCAGCAGGATACAGGGGAGCTCCTACGAGCAGTACTTC. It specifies CASRIQGSSYEQYF.

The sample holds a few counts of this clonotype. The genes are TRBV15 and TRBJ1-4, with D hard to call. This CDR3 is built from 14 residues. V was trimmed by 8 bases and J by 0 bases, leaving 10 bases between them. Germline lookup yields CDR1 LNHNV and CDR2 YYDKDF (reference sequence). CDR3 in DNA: TGTGCCACCGCACTTTTTCCAACTAATGAAAAACTGTTTTTT. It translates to CATALFPTNEKLFF.

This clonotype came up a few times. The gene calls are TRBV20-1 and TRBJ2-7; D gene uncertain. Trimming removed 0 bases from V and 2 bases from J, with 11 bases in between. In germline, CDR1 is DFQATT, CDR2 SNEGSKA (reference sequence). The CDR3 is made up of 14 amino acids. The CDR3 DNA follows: TGCAGTGCTAGAGATCGAGTAGCCGCCTACGAGCAGTACGTC. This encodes CSARDRVAAYEQYV.

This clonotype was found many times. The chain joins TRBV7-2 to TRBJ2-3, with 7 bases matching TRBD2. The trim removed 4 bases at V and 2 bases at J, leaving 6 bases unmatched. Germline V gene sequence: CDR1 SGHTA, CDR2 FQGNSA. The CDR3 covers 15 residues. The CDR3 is CASSSLGGNTDTQYF. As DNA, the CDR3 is TGTGCCAGCAGCTCCCTCGGGGGGAACACAGATACGCAGTATTTT.